This TCR beta chain is from a study of cytomegalovirus exposure and HLA in healthy donors. Clones were read by immunoSEQ multiplex PCR, and TCRdb kept only the in-frame ones, dropping some. The sample yields about 130,000 clones, around 80% seen once. The CDR3 has 16 amino acids. Trimming removed 3 bases from V and 0 bases from J; junction bases left unmatched: 2. Per germline, CDR1 SGHRS and CDR2 YFSETQ. Points on this clone: Its matching antigen is unknown.

General study findings and limits: Cytomegalovirus association was listed for roughly 160 TCR beta chains. Within the 130 or so validation repertoires, first-cohort TCR clusters tended to co-occur, according to a later analysis.

This clonotype originated in a man aged 25-45 years in good health and CMV-seropositive. The sample consisted of PBMCs. The chain has TRBV5-1 and TRBJ2-3; 12 bases line up with TRBD2. This CDR3 is CASSWGTSGSTDTQYF. As DNA, the CDR3 is TGCGCCAGCAGCTGGGGGACTAGCGGGAGCACAGATACGCAGTATTTT.